This TCR beta chain was obtained from a study of T cell responses to AZD1222 COVID-19 vaccine. Germline trimming cut 7 bases from V and 5 bases from J; bases unmatched to any gene: 6. The CDR3 has 13 amino acids. The germline V gene has CDR1 LNHNV and CDR2 YYDKDF (reference sequence). Generated by immunoSEQ multiplex PCR, the TCRdb table keeps only in-frame clones and is missing some. The data contain 120,000 or so clones, around 87% of them singletons. The source material was peripheral blood, sampled on day 0 of AZD1222 vaccination. The clonotype originates from an adult in good health. This chain connects TRBV15 to TRBJ2-7; 9 positions match TRBD1. As DNA, the CDR3 is TGTGCCACCACCGAGGACAGGGGACACGAGCAGTACTTC. Its translation: CATTEDRGHEQYF.